This entry concerns a single TCR beta chain. The V end lost 3 bases, the J end lost 2 bases, and 10 bases lay between the germline ends. The CDR3 loop spans 14 amino acids. Germline lookup yields CDR1 MNHNS and CDR2 SASEGT. These data are taken from a study of T cell changes during pregnancy in multiple sclerosis. Profiled with immunoSEQ multiplex PCR; TCRdb holds only in-frame clones, not every one. The sample holds some 64,000 clones; about nine tenths are singletons and the top ten take roughly 3.3%. The TCR comes from a female donor in good health, enrolled as a control in a pregnancy study. The rearrangement uses TRBV6-1 and TRBJ2-5, with D hard to call. Specimen: peripheral blood, collected in the first trimester of pregnancy. CDR3: CASSEATKQETQYF. In nucleotides, the CDR3 is TGTGCCAGCAGTGAGGCCACTAAACAAGAGACCCAGTACTTC.